What follows are 23 T cell receptor beta chains derived from one specimen sequenced in a study of OX40 agonist ivuxolimab in advanced cancers. Clones were read by immunoSEQ multiplex PCR, and TCRdb kept only the in-frame ones, dropping some. The sample carries around 12,000 clones, about 93% recorded once. The sample in question was CD4+ or CD8+ T cells sorted from blood, obtained in a trial of the OX40 agonist ivuxolimab. The source is an adult with an advanced solid tumor such as melanoma, head and neck, liver or kidney cancer.

This chain uses TRBV6-4 with TRBJ1-2; TRBD1 is a possible D gene (5 bases). V was cut by 0 bases and J by 3 bases, with 14 bases left in between. This CDR3 contains 16 residues. CDR1 is MRHNA, CDR2 SNTAGT, per germline. CDR3 sequence (DNA): TGTGCCAGCAGTGACTCGACGGACACGTTTGACTATGGCTACACCTTC. It yields the protein CASSDSTDTFDYGYTF.

The chain recombines TRBV6-6 with TRBJ2-3; 9 positions agree with TRBD1. Germline loops: CDR1 MNHNY, CDR2 SVGAGI (reference sequence). This CDR3 contains 15 residues. The J segment lost 5 bases and the V segment lost 4 bases, leaving 7 bases of the junction unmatched. In DNA, the CDR3 is TGTGCCAGCAGTTCGCCGGACAGGGGCCAAGATACGCAGTATTTT. Translation gives CASSSPDRGQDTQYF.

The gene calls are TRBV27 and TRBJ2-3, with 9 bases identical to TRBD2. CDR3 length: 13 residues. J gave up 6 bases and V 2 bases, and 0 bases lay outside the gene matches. Germline CDR1 reads MNHEY; CDR2 reads SMNVEV (reference sequence). The CDR3 loop reads CASSLLAGDTQYF. CDR3 nucleotides: TGTGCCAGCAGTTTACTAGCGGGGGATACGCAGTATTTT.

This chain connects TRBV5-1 to TRBJ2-7; 9 positions agree with TRBD2. V lost 0 bases and J lost 5; bases outside the gene matches: 6. Germline assignment: CDR1 SGHRS and CDR2 YFSETQ. The CDR3 totals 15 residues. CDR3 sequence (DNA): TGCGCCAGCAGCTTGGGCTGGCGGGAGGGCCACGAGCAGTACTTC. It yields the protein CASSLGWREGHEQYF.

This sequence joins TRBV19 and TRBJ2-1; D is tentatively TRBD1 or TRBD2 (5 bases each). V was cut by 2 bases and J by 6 bases, with 8 bases left in between. The V gene's germline CDR1 is LNHDA and CDR2 SQIVND (reference sequence). This CDR3 has 13 amino acids. The CDR3 sequence: CASSIMGPNEQFF. In nucleotides, the CDR3 is TGTGCCAGTAGTATAATGGGACCCAATGAGCAGTTCTTC.

The chain couples TRBV6-6 to TRBJ2-1, with unresolved D. The germline V gene has CDR1 MNHNY and CDR2 SVGAGI (reference sequence). The CDR3 consists of 14 residues. The germline V and J ends were trimmed by 6 bases and 8 bases, with 17 bases remaining between them. In DNA, the CDR3 is TGTGCCAGCAGCACACCGGCGACACTCGATGAGCAGTTCTTC. Amino acid sequence: CASSTPATLDEQFF.

The chain has TRBV6-6 and TRBJ2-7, with a weak D call TRBD1 (6 bases). Per germline, CDR1 MNHNY and CDR2 SVGAGI (reference sequence). With 4 bases removed from V and 2 bases from J, the gap between germline ends came to 15 bases. This CDR3 comprises 15 residues. The CDR3 loop is CASSSLNTGTYEQYF. DNA for the CDR3: TGTGCCAGCAGTTCCCTTAATACAGGGACCTACGAGCAGTACTTC.

The V gene is TRBV23-1, the J gene TRBJ2-7, with a possible D match to TRBD1 (6 bases). TRBV23-1 is placed among ORFs of uncertain function. The length of the CDR3 is 15 residues. V lost 0 bases, J lost 3 bases, and 12 bases lay in between. The CDR3 is CASSQSSRGGYEQYF. In DNA form, the CDR3 reads TGCGCCAGCAGTCAATCTTCCAGGGGCGGCTACGAGCAGTACTTC.

The chain is built from TRBV5-6 and TRBJ1-5; D is unclear. Germline lookup yields CDR1 SGHDT and CDR2 YYEEEE. The CDR3 totals 15 residues. With 0 bases removed from V and 2 bases from J, the gap between germline ends came to 9 bases. The CDR3 is CASSLAGYRNQPQHF. The CDR3 DNA sequence: TGTGCCAGCAGCTTGGCAGGTTATCGCAATCAGCCCCAGCATTTT.

The rearrangement links TRBV7-6 to TRBJ2-5; D ambiguous. Per the germline V gene, CDR1 is SGHVS and CDR2 is FNYEAQ. V was pared by 4 bases and J by 0 bases, with 3 bases between. This CDR3 is 12 amino acids long. The CDR3 DNA reads as TGTGCCAGCAGCTCGTACCAAGAGACCCAGTACTTC. This codes for CASSSYQETQYF.

The chain has TRBV5-1 and TRBJ2-5; D is uncertain. The CDR3 spans 14 residues. The V gene lost 0 bases and the J gene lost 1 base, with 7 bases spanning the gap. Per germline, CDR1 SGHRS and CDR2 YFSETQ. CDR3 residues: CASSLVGSQETQYF. The CDR3 region has the DNA TGCGCCAGCAGCTTGGTCGGGTCCCAAGAGACCCAGTACTTC.

The chain employs TRBV6-4 and TRBJ1-2; no firm D call. Germline V gives CDR1 MRHNA, CDR2 SNTAGT. This CDR3 comprises 13 residues. V lost 4 bases and J 7 bases, leaving 13 bases between the germline ends. CDR3 residues: CASSVAPGSGYTF. The CDR3 region has the DNA TGTGCCAGCAGTGTGGCTCCGGGAAGTGGCTACACCTTC.

The V and J genes are TRBV9 and TRBJ1-1; 9 bases fit TRBD1. This CDR3 contains 16 residues. Germline loops: CDR1 SGDLS, CDR2 YYNGEE. J was trimmed by 5 bases and V by 4 bases; bases with no gene match: 12. In nucleotides, the CDR3 is TGTGCCAGCAGCCCAAGTCCTGGAGACAGGGGGACTGAAGCTTTCTTT. Its translation: CASSPSPGDRGTEAFF.

The chain carries TRBV27 and TRBJ2-2, with 11 bases lining up with TRBD2. The CDR3 covers 16 residues. The V segment lost 5 bases and the J segment 6 bases; nucleotides outside the gene matches: 8. CDR1 is MNHEY and CDR2 is SMNVEV in the germline V gene (reference sequence). In nucleotides, the CDR3 is TGTGCCAGCAGTACACTAGCGGGGGCTAGAGCCGGGGAGCTGTTTTTT. The encoded protein is CASSTLAGARAGELFF.

This chain uses TRBV5-5 with TRBJ2-3; 11 nucleotides line up with TRBD2. After removal of 4 bases from V and 3 bases from J, the junction contained 4 bases not matched to a gene. The CDR3 contains 15 residues. The germline V gene encodes CDR1 SGHKS and CDR2 YYEKEE (reference sequence). CDR3 amino acids: CASSVTSGRTDTQYF. Here the CDR3 DNA reads TGTGCCAGCAGCGTTACTAGCGGGAGAACAGATACGCAGTATTTT.

This clone was seen a single time. This rearrangement joins TRBV4-1 to TRBJ2-3; D gene uncertain. This CDR3 comprises 14 residues. V was pared by 0 bases and J by 6 bases, with 10 bases between. The germline gives CDR1 MGHRA, CDR2 YSYEKL. In DNA, the CDR3 is TGCGCCAGCAGCCAAGAAAGGTTACGGGATACGCAGTATTTT. Its translation: CASSQERLRDTQYF.

This clone was observed a single time. J is TRBJ1-5 and V is TRBV5-6; 8 positions agree with TRBD1. This CDR3 is 14 amino acids long. The junction had 3 bases not matched to a gene; V was cut back by 2 bases and J by 5 bases. Germline CDR1 SGHDT, CDR2 YYEEEE. CDR3: CASSFGTGDQPQHF. CDR3 DNA: TGTGCCAGCAGCTTCGGGACAGGAGATCAGCCCCAGCATTTT.

This chain uses TRBV5-5 with TRBJ1-5; no firm D call. The CDR3 has 13 residues. The germline V and J ends were trimmed by 6 bases and 7 bases, with 14 bases remaining between them. The germline V gene encodes CDR1 SGHKS and CDR2 YYEKEE (reference sequence). CDR3 residues: CASMDGFDQPQHF. DNA for the CDR3: TGTGCCAGCATGGACGGCTTCGACCAGCCCCAGCATTTT.

The chain couples TRBV7-9 to TRBJ2-5; TRBD1 matches 9 bases. The trim removed 5 bases at V and 4 bases at J, leaving 14 bases unmatched. This CDR3 has 17 amino acids. Germline lookup yields CDR1 SEHNR and CDR2 FQNEAQ (reference sequence). The CDR3, as DNA: TGTGCCAGCAGCAGCGGGACAGGGCGACGGGAGTTAGAGACCCAGTACTTC. This sequence encodes CASSSGTGRRELETQYF.

The chain employs TRBV6-6 and TRBJ1-2, with 7 positions matching TRBD1. Germline trimming cut 5 bases from V and 3 bases from J; bases unmatched to any gene: 12. The CDR3 consists of 16 residues. Germline V CDR1 and CDR2: MNHNY, SVGAGI (reference sequence). CDR3 region: CASSHGQVGLYYGYTF. The CDR3 DNA is TGTGCCAGCAGTCACGGACAGGTTGGGTTGTACTATGGCTACACCTTC.

The rearrangement links TRBV5-6 to TRBJ2-7; TRBD1 matches at 7 bases. CDR1 is SGHDT and CDR2 is YYEEEE in the germline V gene. The CDR3 sequence is 12 residues long. J gave up 3 bases and V 3 bases, and 0 bases lay outside the gene matches. The CDR3: CASSWDSYEQYF. In nucleotides, the CDR3 is TGTGCCAGCAGCTGGGACAGCTACGAGCAGTACTTC.

The chain links TRBV19 to TRBJ2-1; D is possibly TRBD1 (5 bases). Germline V gene lookup returns CDR1 LNHDA and CDR2 SQIVND (reference sequence). Trimming took 2 bases from V and 6 from J, leaving 14 bases between them. The CDR3 is made up of 15 amino acids. The CDR3 protein is CASSITGPFSNEQFF. DNA for the CDR3: TGTGCCAGTAGTATAACAGGACCCTTTAGCAATGAGCAGTTCTTC. The variable domain in full, completed from reference TRBV19 and TRBJ2-1, reads DGGITQSPKYLFRKEGQNVTLSCEQNLNHDAMYWYRQDPGQGLRLIYYSQIVNDFQKGDIAEGYSVSREKKESFPLTVTSAQKNPTAFYLCASSITGPFSNEQFFGPGTRLTVL.

The chain has TRBV19 and TRBJ2-1; 10 bases agree with TRBD2. In germline, CDR1 is LNHDA, CDR2 SQIVND (reference sequence). The CDR3 contains 22 residues. The V gene end was trimmed by 7 bases and the J gene end by 2 bases; junction bases not matched to a gene: 26. The CDR3 DNA follows: TGTGCCAGTACCTCTAGAGTGATTAGCGGGAGGCCGGGTAGAGGGGCCTACAATGAGCAGTTCTTC. Translated: CASTSRVISGRPGRGAYNEQFF.